One and the same sample provided the 10 T cell receptor beta chains below, sequenced in a study of blood T cell repertoires in COVID-19. Profiling relied on immunoSEQ multiplex PCR, and the TCRdb table lists in-frame clones only, not all of them. The table has tens of thousands of clones, roughly nine tenths seen once. Sequencing was carried out using peripheral blood. All receptors derive from a man aged 45-60 years with active COVID-19.

The V call is TRBV7-2, the J call TRBJ2-2, with TRBD2 as a possible D gene (6 bases). The germline V gene encodes CDR1 SGHTA and CDR2 FQGNSA. CDR3 length equals 15 residues. Deletions cut 3 bases from V and 6 bases from J, with 14 bases between. The CDR3 nucleotides read TGTGCCAGCAGCTTTGGACTAAGAGCTCCCGGGGAGCTGTTTTTT. It translates to CASSFGLRAPGELFF.

The rearrangement links TRBV29-1 to TRBJ2-7; 7 positions match TRBD2. From germline, CDR1 is SQVTM and CDR2 ANQGSEA. The CDR3 totals 13 residues. J lost 2 bases, V lost 4 bases, and 5 bases had no gene match. Here the CDR3 reads CSVGGGRAYEQYF. The CDR3 DNA sequence: TGCAGCGTTGGAGGTGGGAGGGCCTACGAGCAGTACTTC.

This sequence joins TRBV27 and TRBJ1-1; D might be TRBD1 (5 bases). The length of the CDR3 is 16 residues. V was cut by 3 bases and J by 1 base, with 15 bases left in between. Germline values: CDR1 MNHEY, CDR2 SMNVEV (reference sequence). CDR3 loop: CASSFGFLGGNTEAFF. The CDR3 coding sequence is TGTGCCAGCAGTTTCGGTTTCTTGGGGGGGAACACTGAAGCTTTCTTT.

The chain links TRBV4-1 to TRBJ1-4; D ambiguous. Trimming left V 4 bases short and J 5 bases short, with 17 bases between. Germline loops: CDR1 MGHRA, CDR2 YSYEKL. The length of the CDR3 is 16 residues. In DNA form, the CDR3 reads TGCGCCAGCAGCCCGGGTTTCGGAGGCCTCAATGAAAAACTGTTTTTT. Residues: CASSPGFGGLNEKLFF.

This chain joins TRBV6-2 or TRBV6-3 and TRBJ1-5; 7 positions match TRBD1. V was clipped by 4 bases and J by 0 bases; unmatched bases: 3. The CDR3 sequence is 15 residues long. CDR1 is MNHEY and CDR2 is SVGEGT in the germline V gene. This chain's CDR3 is CASSSTGYSNQPQHF. In DNA, the CDR3 is TGTGCCAGCAGTTCGACAGGGTATAGCAATCAGCCCCAGCATTTT.

In the case of this clone: The identical CDR3 is also encoded by other nucleotide sequences in the sample. The chain couples TRBV27 to TRBJ1-1, with D maybe TRBD1 (6 bases). V lost 6 bases to trimming and J lost 4 bases, with 15 bases between them. CDR1 is MNHEY, CDR2 SMNVEV, per germline (reference sequence). The length of the CDR3 is 14 residues. The CDR3 protein is CASRLQGLGTEAFF. CDR3 bases: TGTGCCAGCAGATTACAGGGTTTGGGCACTGAAGCTTTCTTT.

This clone was counted a single time. V is TRBV11-3 and J is TRBJ2-1, with 7 bases matching TRBD1. The CDR3 sequence is 14 residues long. The V gene's germline CDR1 is SGHNT and CDR2 YENEEA. Trimming cost V 5 bases and J 2 bases; bases outside gene matches: 3. CDR3 sequence: CASSRQGAYNEQFF. The CDR3 bases are TGTGCCAGCAGCCGACAGGGAGCCTACAATGAGCAGTTCTTC.

The V and J genes are TRBV28 and TRBJ1-5; the match to TRBD1 covers 9 bases. With 2 bases clipped from V and 7 bases from J, the junction kept 9 bases outside the gene matches. Per germline, CDR1 MDHEN and CDR2 SYDVKM. The CDR3 has 16 amino acids. CDR3: CASSLAGQGPWQPQHF. The CDR3 nucleotides read TGTGCCAGCAGTTTAGCCGGACAGGGGCCCTGGCAGCCCCAGCATTTT.

The genes are TRBV7-9 and TRBJ1-2; 9 positions agree with TRBD1. V trimming: 4 bases; J trimming: 6 bases; junction bases outside the gene matches: 3. The CDR3 contains 13 residues. In germline, CDR1 is SEHNR, CDR2 FQNEAQ (reference sequence). DNA for the CDR3: TGTGCCAGCAGCTCCCGGGACAGGGATGGCTACACCTTC. Amino acid sequence: CASSSRDRDGYTF.

The V call is TRBV18, the J call TRBJ2-5; TRBD2 might be the D (6 bases). This CDR3 region has 13 residues. Germline V gene data show CDR1 as KGHSH and CDR2 as LQKENI. V lost 5 bases and J 4 bases, leaving 11 bases between the germline ends. CDR3 in DNA: TGTGCCAGCTCAGGAGGGGTAGGAGAGACCCAGTACTTC. It translates to CASSGGVGETQYF.